This T cell receptor beta chain was sequenced during a study of neurological immune-mediated disorders. Notes on the study in general: None of the CDR3 amino acid sequences of expanded clones were shared across subjects, and this suggested private repertoires in all groups.

The trim removed 4 bases at V and 1 base at J, leaving 0 bases unmatched. The CDR3 covers 14 residues. In its sample, this clonotype was seen many times. Its specificity is not known. MiXCR was run by TCRdb on the 5' RACE reads, yielding one entry per CDR3 protein. The sample includes under 35,000 distinct CDR3 sequences, approximately 1.6% of them seen just once. This TCR was sampled from a woman in her 30s with multiple sclerosis. V is TRBV12-3 or TRBV12-4 and J is TRBJ2-5, with TRBD2 identical over 10 bases. The sample was PBMCs. DNA of the CDR3: TGTGCCAGCAGTTCTAGCGGGGGCCAAGAGACCCAGTACTTC. This sequence encodes CASSSSGGQETQYF.